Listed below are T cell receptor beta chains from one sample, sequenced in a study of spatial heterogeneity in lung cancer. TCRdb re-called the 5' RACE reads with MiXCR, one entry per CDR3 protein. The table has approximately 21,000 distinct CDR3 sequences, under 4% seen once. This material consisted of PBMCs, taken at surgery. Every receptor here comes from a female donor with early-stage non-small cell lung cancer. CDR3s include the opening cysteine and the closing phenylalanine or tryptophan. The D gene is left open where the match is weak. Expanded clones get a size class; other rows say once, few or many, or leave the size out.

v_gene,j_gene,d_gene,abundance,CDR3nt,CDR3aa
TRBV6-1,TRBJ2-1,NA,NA,TGTGCCAGCAGCCCAACGGCTGGGGGCTCGGATGAGCAGTTCTTC,CASSPTAGGSDEQFF
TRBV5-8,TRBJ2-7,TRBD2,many,TGTGCCAGCCGAGGGCGGGAGGCCTACGAGCAGTACTTC,CASRGREAYEQYF
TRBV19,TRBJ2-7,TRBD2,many,TGTGCCAGTAGTATTACTAGCGGGAGTTATACCGAGCAGTACTTC,CASSITSGSYTEQYF
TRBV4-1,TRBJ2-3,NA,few,TGCGCCAGCAGCCAAGGGCAGAGGGAGACGCAGTATTTT,CASSQGQRETQYF
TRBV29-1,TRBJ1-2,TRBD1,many,TGCAGCGTTGTTATTCGGACAGGGGCGGGCGGCTATGGCTACACCTTC,CSVVIRTGAGGYGYTF
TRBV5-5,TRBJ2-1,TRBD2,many,TGTGCCAGCAGCCGCGTGACTAGCGGGAGTTATGAGCAGTTCTTC,CASSRVTSGSYEQFF
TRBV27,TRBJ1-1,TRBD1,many,TGTGCCAGCAGCAGACAGGGTGTGAACACTGAAGCTTTCTTT,CASSRQGVNTEAFF
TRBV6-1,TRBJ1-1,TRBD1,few,TGTGCCAGCAGTCCTCACGGACAGGCAAACACTGAAGCTTTCTTT,CASSPHGQANTEAFF
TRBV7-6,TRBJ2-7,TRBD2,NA,TGTGCCAGCAGCCTAGGGACTAGCGGGAGCCCGCCTAGCGAGCAGTACTTC,CASSLGTSGSPPSEQYF
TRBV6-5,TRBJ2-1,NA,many,TGTGCCAGCAAAATAGCGTCGAGCTCCTACAATGAGCAGTTCTTC,CASKIASSSYNEQFF
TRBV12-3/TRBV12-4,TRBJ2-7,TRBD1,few,TGTGCCAGCAGTTCCAGGGGGTTCGCCTACGAGCAGTACTTC,CASSSRGFAYEQYF
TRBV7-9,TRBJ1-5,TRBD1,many,TGTGCCAGCAGCTCAAACAGGGGTGGCAATCAGCCCCAGCATTTT,CASSSNRGGNQPQHF
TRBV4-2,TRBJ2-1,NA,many,TGTGCCAGCAGCCAAGACCCGGGACGGACCAATGAGCAGTTCTTC,CASSQDPGRTNEQFF
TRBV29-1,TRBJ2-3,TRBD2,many,TGCAGCGTTGGCTGGCAGGGACTAGCGGGAGAAGATACGCAGTATTTT,CSVGWQGLAGEDTQYF
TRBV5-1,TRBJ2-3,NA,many,TGCGCCAGCAGCTCTGGAAGAGAAGCGGCTCACACAGATACGCAGTATTTT,CASSSGREAAHTDTQYF
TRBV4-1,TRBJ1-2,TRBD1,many,TGCGCCAGCAGCCAAGACCGACAGGGCCGGTATGGCTACACCTTC,CASSQDRQGRYGYTF
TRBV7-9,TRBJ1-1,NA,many,TGTGCCAGCGGCAGGAGGACTGAAGCTTTCTTT,CASGRRTEAFF
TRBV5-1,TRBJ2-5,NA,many,TGCGCCAGCAGCTTCGGTCAAGAGACCCAGTACTTC,CASSFGQETQYF
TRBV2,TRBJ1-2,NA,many,TGTGCCAGCTCGGACGGCTATGGCTACACCTTC,CASSDGYGYTF
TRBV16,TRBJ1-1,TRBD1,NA,TGTGCCAGCAGCCAACAGGGGGAAAGCGCTTTCTTT,CASSQQGESAFF
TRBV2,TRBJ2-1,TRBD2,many,TGTGCCACCCAGGGTCCGGGAGGCTCCTACAATGAGCAGTTCTTC,CATQGPGGSYNEQFF
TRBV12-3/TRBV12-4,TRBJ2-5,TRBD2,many,TGTGCCAGCGGGGATGGGACTAGCGGCCTCCAAGAGACCCAGTACTTC,CASGDGTSGLQETQYF
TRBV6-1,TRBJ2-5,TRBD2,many,TGTGCCAGCAGTTTGACTAGCGGGATTCGGGAGACCCAGTACTTC,CASSLTSGIRETQYF
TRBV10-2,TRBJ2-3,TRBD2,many,TGCGCCATCGGGACTAGCGGGGGCGAGGATACGCAGTATTTT,CAIGTSGGEDTQYF
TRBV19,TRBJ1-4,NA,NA,TGTGCCAGTAGTGGACAGTACTTGAATGAAAAACTGTTTTTT,CASSGQYLNEKLFF
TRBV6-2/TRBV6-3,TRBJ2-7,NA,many,TGTGCCAGCACCCGGTCACCCTCCTACGAGCAGTACTTC,CASTRSPSYEQYF
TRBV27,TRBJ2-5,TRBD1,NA,TGTGCCAGCAGTTTATCATCGGGGACAGGCCAAGAGACCCAGTACTTC,CASSLSSGTGQETQYF
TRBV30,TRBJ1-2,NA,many,TGTGCCTGGAGTCCTTTGGAGCACTATGGCTACACCTTC,CAWSPLEHYGYTF
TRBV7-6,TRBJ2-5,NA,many,TGTGCCAGCAGCTTAGACGCCCCCTTGACGCGCCGACAAGAGACCCAGTACTTC,CASSLDAPLTRRQETQYF
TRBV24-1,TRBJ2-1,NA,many,TGTGCCACCAGTTCGTGGGAGAATTTTCTCGAGCAGTTCTTC,CATSSWENFLEQFF
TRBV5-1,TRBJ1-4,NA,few,TGCGCCAGCAGCTTGTACGGTGTGGGTGAAAAATTGTTTTTT,CASSLYGVGEKLFF
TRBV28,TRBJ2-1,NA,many,TGTGCCAGCAGTTTATATCCAAATGAGCAGTTCTTC,CASSLYPNEQFF
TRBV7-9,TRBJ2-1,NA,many,TGTGCCGGACCGCCAATCCCCAATGGAGTGGTCGGGAACAATGAGCAGTTCTTC,CAGPPIPNGVVGNNEQFF
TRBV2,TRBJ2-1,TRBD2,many,TGTGCCAGCAGTGGAATTAGCGGGGGGCAGTTCTTC,CASSGISGGQFF
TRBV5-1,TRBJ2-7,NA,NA,TGCGCCAGCAGCGGCTCGGGACTCCGCTCCTACGAGCAGTACTTC,CASSGSGLRSYEQYF
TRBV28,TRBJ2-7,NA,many,TGTGCCAGCAGCCAGGGCTCCCCGGGGAGACGGTACTTC,CASSQGSPGRRYF
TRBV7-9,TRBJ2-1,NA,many,TGTGCCAGCAGCTTAGGGTACAATGAGCAGTTCTTC,CASSLGYNEQFF
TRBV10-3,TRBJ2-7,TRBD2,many,TGTGCCATCAGTGAGTTAGCGGGAGGTTGTTACGAGCAGTACTTC,CAISELAGGCYEQYF
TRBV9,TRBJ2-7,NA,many,TGTGCCAGCAGCGTTGGACAAACCAGTGTTGACGAGCAGTACTTC,CASSVGQTSVDEQYF
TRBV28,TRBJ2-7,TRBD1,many,TGTGCCAGCAGCACCTATTTTTTGGACAGGGGGCCCGACGAGCAGTACTTC,CASSTYFLDRGPDEQYF
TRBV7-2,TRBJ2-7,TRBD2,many,TGTGCCAGCAGCTTAGAGCGGGGGGTCTACGAGCAGTACTTC,CASSLERGVYEQYF